This T cell receptor beta chain was observed in a study of post-analysis software for immune sequencing data. The wider study: Recorded disease courses covered relapsing-remitting, secondary progressive and progressive-relapsing multiple sclerosis. Some patients had no subtype annotation.

The table lists this clonotype with a few counts. Its target is not known. Germline loops: CDR1 SGHVS, CDR2 FQNEAQ. CDR3 length: 15 residues. The V and J ends lost 5 bases and 2 bases, in that order; junction bases with no gene match: 6. General study points: Controls had lower frequencies than patients of about 5 TRBV segments, which included TRBV5-6, TRBV5-1 and TRBV20-1. Multiple sclerosis patients showed significantly lower normalized Chao1 diversity than controls did. Samples from one preparation batch, clustered by F measure, grouped strongly together.

Libraries were made from TCR beta cDNA, and they carried unique molecular identifiers. Input populations of about 1 to 11 million T cells gave rise to about 480,000 cDNA molecules. TCRdb recomputed calls from the PCR reads with MiXCR, one row per CDR3 protein. Of about 560,000 distinct CDR3 sequences listed, roughly 45% are singletons. The rearrangement uses TRBV7-8 and TRBJ1-2; TRBD1 matches at 9 bases. Sequences were obtained from blood. This clonotype originated in a girl between 10 and 17 years old with multiple sclerosis. CDR3 DNA sequence: TGTGCCAGCAGCGAGACAGGGGGACAAAACTATGGCTACACCTTC. Residues: CASSETGGQNYGYTF. Drawing the rest from reference TRBV7-8 and TRBJ1-2, the complete variable domain is GAGVSQSPRYKVAKRGQDVALRCDPISGHVSLFWYQQALGQGPEFLTYFQNEAQLDKSGLPSDRFFAERPEGSVSTLKIQRTQQEDSAVYLCASSETGGQNYGYTFGSGTRLTVV.